The 32 T cell receptor beta chains given below trace back to one sample, sequenced in a study of blood T cell repertoires in COVID-19. TCRdb's copy holds only in-frame clones and misses some; the assay was immunoSEQ multiplex PCR. Among some 500,000 clones, about 89% were seen once, and the ten largest hold 7.8%. Sequences were obtained from peripheral blood. Every receptor here comes from a woman aged 45-59 years with COVID-19, enrolled during active disease.

This chain uses TRBV21-1 with TRBJ1-4; TRBD1, the table's D call, was not compared with the DNA. TRBV21-1 is a known pseudogene. The CDR3 extends over 15 amino acids. The CDR3 sequence: CAGHKQGATNEKLFF. The CDR3 bases are TGTGCCGGCCACAAACAGGGGGCAACTAATGAAAAACTGTTTTTT.

The gene calls are TRBV19 and TRBJ2-1; D call uncertain. The CDR3 is 14 residues long. V was trimmed by 1 base and J by 7 bases, leaving 11 bases between them. CDR1 and CDR2 (germline): LNHDA, SQIVND (reference sequence). CDR3 in amino acids: CASSIGLPSNEQFF. Here the CDR3 DNA reads TGTGCCAGTAGTATAGGACTCCCGTCAAATGAGCAGTTCTTC.

V and J are TRBV3-1 (or the pseudogene TRBV3-2) and TRBJ1-4; 9 bases fit TRBD1. The CDR3 has 17 amino acids. Germline V gene data show CDR1 as LGHDT and CDR2 as YNNKEL (reference sequence). V was clipped by 4 bases and J by 8 bases; unmatched bases: 14. In DNA, the CDR3 is TGTGCCAGCAGCCGCATTTATGAGGGACAGGGTTCCGAAAAACTGTTTTTT. This codes for CASSRIYEGQGSEKLFF.

The CDR3: CASSSAGLVGNTIYF. As DNA, the CDR3 is TGTGCCAGCAGCTCCGCGGGGCTTGTAGGAAACACCATATATTTT. The J gene is TRBJ1-3, the V gene TRBV11-2, with a tentative D call TRBD1 (5 bases). The CDR3 runs to 15 residues. V was trimmed by 4 bases and J by 4 bases, leaving 14 bases between them. CDR1 and CDR2 from the germline V gene are SGHAT and FQNNGV.

The chain combines TRBV10-3 with TRBJ2-1; 9 bases match TRBD2. The CDR3 consists of 20 residues. J lost 0 bases, V lost 0 bases, and 12 bases had no gene match. Germline V CDR1 and CDR2: ENHRY, SYGVKD. CDR3 sequence: CAISESKGLAKTSSYNEQFF. The CDR3 DNA sequence: TGTGCCATCAGTGAGTCGAAGGGACTAGCTAAAACAAGCTCCTACAATGAGCAGTTCTTC.

The chain links TRBV7-9 to TRBJ1-2; D is perhaps TRBD1 (5 bases). V was clipped by 2 bases and J by 8 bases, with 12 bases between them. The CDR3 extends over 13 amino acids. From germline, CDR1 is SEHNR and CDR2 FQNEAQ (reference sequence). The CDR3 here is CASSLMTARGYTF. The CDR3 nucleotides are TGTGCCAGCAGCTTAATGACAGCGAGAGGCTACACCTTC.

The chain couples TRBV6-1 to TRBJ2-1; weak D call: TRBD1 (6 bases). The germline gives CDR1 MNHNS, CDR2 SASEGT. The CDR3 totals 17 residues. Between the trimmed V and J ends, which lost 1 base and 9 bases, there was a span of 22 bases. The chain's CDR3 is CASSEEKIGQGPPEQFF. CDR3 coding DNA: TGTGCCAGCAGTGAAGAAAAGATCGGGCAGGGGCCACCTGAGCAGTTCTTC.

CDR3 sequence reads: CASSRRGGEKLFF. CDR3 coding DNA: TGTGCCAGCAGCCGGCGGGGGGGTGAAAAACTGTTTTTT. The chain couples TRBV12-3 or TRBV12-4 to TRBJ1-4; D might be TRBD1 (5 bases). Trimming pared 6 bases from V and 7 bases from J, leaving 12 bases between. CDR3 length: 13 amino acids.

V usage is TRBV5-1 and J usage is TRBJ2-3; D is unclear. V was trimmed by 4 bases and J by 3 bases, leaving 6 bases between them. CDR3 length: 12 amino acids. Germline values: CDR1 SGHRS, CDR2 YFSETQ. DNA for the CDR3: TGCGCCAGCAGCCTTTTTACAGATACGCAGTATTTT. It is translated as CASSLFTDTQYF.

The rearrangement joins TRBV6-5 to TRBJ2-7; D possibly corresponds to TRBD1 (6 bases). Per germline, CDR1 MNHEY and CDR2 SVGAGI. The CDR3 contains 13 residues. Trimming took off 7 bases at V and 0 bases at J, with 10 bases between the two ends. CDR3 DNA: TGTGCCAGCATGGGGACATACTCCTACGAGCAGTACTTC. Its protein product is CASMGTYSYEQYF.

The V call is TRBV12-3 or TRBV12-4, the J call TRBJ1-2; D is undetermined. V gave up 3 bases and J gave up 8 bases, with 13 bases separating them. This CDR3 spans 13 amino acids. The CDR3 protein is CASSLATRRGYTF. The DNA for the CDR3 is TGTGCCAGCAGTTTGGCGACTCGTCGGGGCTACACCTTC.

The V and J genes are TRBV4-2 and TRBJ2-3, with TRBD2 identical over 12 bases. The V gene end was trimmed by 3 bases and the J gene end by 2 bases; junction bases not matched to a gene: 9. Germline V gene data show CDR1 as LGHNA and CDR2 as YNFKEQ. CDR3 length: 18 amino acids. The CDR3 nucleotides read TGTGCCAGCAGCCATAGAGGACTAGCGGGGACACTCACAGATACGCAGTATTTT. Its translation: CASSHRGLAGTLTDTQYF.

This rearrangement joins TRBV20-1 to TRBJ2-7; the D gene is possibly TRBD1 (6 bases). Germline V CDR1 and CDR2: DFQATT, SNEGSKA (reference sequence). With 3 bases removed from V and 13 bases from J, the gap between germline ends came to 16 bases. This CDR3 has 11 amino acids. CDR3 in DNA: TGCAGTGCTAGTTCCATGGACAGAACATACTTC. It encodes CSASSMDRTYF.

V is TRBV6-1 and J is TRBJ1-2, with D perhaps TRBD1 (6 bases). V was clipped by 2 bases and J by 4 bases, with 11 bases between them. The CDR3 spans 14 residues. CDR1 is MNHNS, CDR2 SASEGT, per germline. This CDR3 is CASSENAGAYGYTF. The CDR3 DNA follows: TGTGCCAGCAGTGAAAATGCAGGGGCCTATGGCTACACCTTC.

The rearrangement joins TRBV24-1 to TRBJ2-5; 9 bases align to TRBD2. The CDR3 is 17 residues long. Germline V lookup: CDR1 KGHDR, CDR2 SFDVKD. The V segment lost 4 bases and the J segment 5 bases; nucleotides outside the gene matches: 13. For the CDR3, the DNA is TGTGCCACCAGTGACGCCGCTAGGACTAGCGTTAGGGAGACCCAGTACTTC. Its protein is CATSDAARTSVRETQYF.

V usage is TRBV2 and J usage is TRBJ1-2; TRBD1 aligns across 8 bases. J was trimmed by 8 bases and V by 8 bases; bases with no gene match: 16. CDR1 is SNHLY and CDR2 is FYNNEI in the germline V gene. This CDR3 region has 15 residues. CDR3 DNA: TGTGCCAGCGGGGAGGACAGGGAACTCCTCGGAGGCTACACCTTC. This codes for CASGEDRELLGGYTF.

The chain couples TRBV3-1 (or the pseudogene TRBV3-2) to TRBJ1-1; D gene ambiguous. The CDR3 has 14 residues. Germline V gene sequence: CDR1 LGHDT, CDR2 YNNKEL (reference sequence). Trimming cost V 4 bases and J 5 bases, with 14 bases left between them. The CDR3 loop reads CASSPRGEGTEAFF. In DNA form, the CDR3 reads TGTGCCAGCAGCCCACGTGGGGAGGGTACTGAAGCTTTCTTT.

The rearrangement uses TRBV2 and TRBJ1-4, with D maybe TRBD1 (5 bases). This CDR3 is 14 amino acids long. Germline-derived CDR1 and CDR2 are SNHLY and FYNNEI. With 2 bases removed from V and 5 bases from J, the gap between germline ends came to 9 bases. CDR3 sequence: CASSEREGNEKLFF. For the CDR3, the DNA is TGTGCCAGCAGTGAAAGGGAGGGGAATGAAAAACTGTTTTTT.

Note on this clone: The junction does not match germline at one end; this may be a read error. This CDR3 reads CASSFDSYYGYTF. The CDR3 region has the DNA TGTGCCAGCAGTTTTGACTCTTACTACGGCTACACCTTC. The chain couples TRBV12-3 or TRBV12-4 to TRBJ1-2; the D is unclear. The CDR3 has 13 amino acids.

This chain joins TRBV5-6 and TRBJ2-2; 7 nucleotides line up with TRBD1. The CDR3 is made up of 14 amino acids. Trimming cost V 2 bases and J 6 bases; bases outside gene matches: 4. Germline-derived CDR1 and CDR2 are SGHDT and YYEEEE. The CDR3 DNA reads TGTGCCAGCAGCTTTCTAACAGGGGCCGGGGAGCTGTTTTTT. It translates to CASSFLTGAGELFF.

The rearrangement uses TRBV27 and TRBJ2-7; TRBD1 agrees at 9 bases. Germline lookup yields CDR1 MNHEY and CDR2 SMNVEV (reference sequence). Trimming cost V 5 bases and J 2 bases; bases outside gene matches: 7. The CDR3 runs to 15 residues. The CDR3 spells CASSPGTGLPYEQYF. The CDR3 DNA sequence: TGTGCCAGCAGTCCCGGGACAGGGTTGCCCTACGAGCAGTACTTC.

The table lists this clone with a few counts. V usage is TRBV10-3 and J usage is TRBJ1-1; D remains ambiguous. The V gene's germline CDR1 is ENHRY and CDR2 SYGVKD. CDR3 length equals 11 residues. The ends were cut back, 0 bases at V and 12 bases at J, with 8 bases in the middle. This chain's CDR3 is CAISESTPSFF. For the CDR3, the DNA is TGTGCCATCAGTGAGTCAACTCCTTCTTTCTTT.

This clone was found once. The rearrangement links TRBV12-3 or TRBV12-4 to TRBJ2-5; 8 bases are a match to TRBD2. CDR3 length: 13 amino acids. J was trimmed by 5 bases and V by 6 bases; bases with no gene match: 5. CDR3 protein: CASSPLAEETQYF. The CDR3 DNA reads TGTGCCAGCAGCCCACTAGCGGAGGAGACCCAGTACTTC.

V is TRBV30 and J is TRBJ1-5; D possibly corresponds to TRBD1 (6 bases). Trimming shortened V by 0 bases and J by 4 bases, and 13 bases separated the two germline ends. The CDR3 length is 15 residues. CDR1 is GTSNPN and CDR2 is SVGIG in the germline V gene (reference sequence). The CDR3 sequence is CAWSVSGGVNQPQHF. DNA for the CDR3: TGTGCCTGGAGTGTAAGTGGGGGCGTAAATCAGCCCCAGCATTTT.

The V and J genes are TRBV4-1 and TRBJ1-2; the D gene is possibly TRBD1 (5 bases). This CDR3 is built from 15 residues. Deletions cut 4 bases from V and 3 bases from J, with 15 bases between. In germline, CDR1 is MGHRA, CDR2 YSYEKL. As DNA, the CDR3 is TGCGCCAGCAGCCTTGACATCTCCAGGGACTATGGCTACACCTTC. It is translated as CASSLDISRDYGYTF.

The genes are TRBV7-7 and TRBJ2-1; 9 bases map to TRBD2. The junction had 5 bases not matched to a gene; V was cut back by 5 bases and J by 3 bases. CDR1 and CDR2 from the germline V gene are SSHAT and FNYEAQ (reference sequence). The CDR3 runs 15 residues. The CDR3 DNA follows: TGTGCCAGCAGCGCCGGGACTAGCTTCTACAATGAGCAGTTCTTC. Protein sequence: CASSAGTSFYNEQFF. Full variable domain (remainder filled in from reference TRBV7-7 and TRBJ2-1): GAGVSQSPRYKVTKRGQDVTLRCDPISSHATLYWYQQALGQGPEFLTYFNYEAQPDKSGLPSDRFSAERPEGSISTLTIQRTEQRDSAMYRCASSAGTSFYNEQFFGPGTRLTVL.

This clone was detected only a few times. The rearrangement uses TRBV7-9 and TRBJ2-2; possibly TRBD1 for D (5 bases). The CDR3 totals 14 residues. CDR1 and CDR2 (germline): SEHNR, FQNEAQ (reference sequence). V was clipped by 2 bases and J by 5 bases, with 9 bases between them. DNA for the CDR3: TGTGCCAGCAGCTTAACGCAGGGAACCGGGGAGCTGTTTTTT. This sequence encodes CASSLTQGTGELFF.

This sequence joins TRBV30 and TRBJ1-3; weak D call: TRBD1 (6 bases). CDR3 length equals 13 residues. V gave up 0 bases and J gave up 4 bases, with 7 bases separating them. Per the germline V gene, CDR1 is GTSNPN and CDR2 is SVGIG (reference sequence). The CDR3 region is CAWSVQGGNTIYF. CDR3 sequence (DNA): TGTGCCTGGAGTGTACAGGGAGGAAACACCATATATTTT.

In DNA form, the CDR3 reads TGCGCCAGCAGCCCAGCTGGTTGGACTCCGGGCACTGAAGCTTTCTTT. It specifies CASSPAGWTPGTEAFF. The chain combines TRBV5-1 with TRBJ1-1; D not certain. Trimming cost V 4 bases and J 4 bases, with 20 bases left between them. CDR3 length: 16 residues. Germline V gene sequence: CDR1 SGHRS, CDR2 YFSETQ.

The chain links TRBV3-1 (or the pseudogene TRBV3-2) to TRBJ1-1; maybe TRBD1 (6 bases). CDR1 is LGHDT, CDR2 YNNKEL, per germline (reference sequence). The CDR3 sequence is 13 residues long. The V end lost 4 bases, the J end lost 8 bases, and 14 bases lay between the germline ends. CDR3 protein: CASSRTVLQEAFF. The CDR3 nucleotides read TGTGCCAGCAGCCGGACAGTTCTCCAGGAAGCTTTCTTT.

The chain is built from TRBV4-1 and TRBJ1-2; 11 bases are shared with TRBD1. Germline CDR1 and CDR2: MGHRA and YSYEKL. The CDR3 has 16 residues. The V and J ends lost 2 bases and 4 bases, in that order; junction bases with no gene match: 6. The CDR3 DNA is TGCGCCAGCAGCCAAACCGGGACAGGGGGTTTCTATGGCTACACCTTC. Its translation: CASSQTGTGGFYGYTF.

This chain joins TRBV4-1 and TRBJ2-3; 10 bases line up with TRBD2. The germline CDR1 and CDR2 sequences are MGHRA and YSYEKL. The J segment lost 1 base and the V segment lost 1 base, leaving 5 bases of the junction unmatched. CDR3 length equals 17 residues. CDR3: CASSQGTGTSGTDTQYF. The CDR3 region has the DNA TGCGCCAGCAGCCAAGGAACCGGGACTAGCGGCACAGATACGCAGTATTTT.